Sequencing of this T cell receptor (beta chain) was carried out in a study of shared clonotypes between healthy human individuals. V was clipped by 4 bases and J by 10 bases; unmatched bases: 10. This CDR3 is 16 amino acids long. CDR1 and CDR2 (germline): MNHEY, SVGAGI. Some clones are missing from TCRdb's copy, which holds only in-frame ones; the method was immunoSEQ multiplex PCR. The data show 2 million to 2.5 million clones, with more than 90% seen just once and roughly 0.13% held by the top ten. Sequencing was carried out using naive CD4+ T cells sorted from blood. Regarding subset: CD45RA+ positively selected. The chain uses TRBV6-5 and TRBJ1-6; 10 nucleotides align to TRBD1. This TCR came from a man younger than 35 in good health. CDR3 coding DNA: TGTGCCAGCAGTTCCCCCGTTGGGACAGGGGTCTCACCCCTCCACTTT. Amino acid sequence: CASSSPVGTGVSPLHF.